The clone carrying this T cell receptor beta chain is labeled medium-sized. Its antigen is still unknown. The data are from a study of metastatic and nonmetastatic thyroid tumors. Looking at the study overall: The comparison covered peripheral blood and tumor or nodule tissue in malignant and benign thyroid patients. Study findings and constraints: It was reported that TCR beta diversity was significantly higher in malignant thyroid tumors than benign nodules, in blood and tumor.

Thyroid surgery took place with no prior treatment in any patient. In the study's own analysis: A distant-metastasis classifier for papillary thyroid cancer was built using CDR3 differences across clinicopathological groups. TCRdb re-called the PCR reads via MiXCR. The V and J calls here are based on TCRdb, not the publication. The sample yields fewer than 15,000 clones, around 29% seen once. V was pared by 8 bases and J by 5 bases, with 11 bases between. The CDR3 is 12 residues long. Germline loops: CDR1 MNHNS, CDR2 SASEGT. The rearrangement uses TRBV6-1 and TRBJ2-3; D is unresolved. The sequence was obtained from a female donor with papillary thyroid cancer or a benign thyroid nodule (not recorded which). Some clones in this sample may be carry-over from other donors' samples. Sequenced: tumor tissue. CDR3 in amino acids: CASHLPGDTQYF. In DNA, the CDR3 is TGTGCCAGCCATCTCCCGGGAGATACGCAGTATTTT.